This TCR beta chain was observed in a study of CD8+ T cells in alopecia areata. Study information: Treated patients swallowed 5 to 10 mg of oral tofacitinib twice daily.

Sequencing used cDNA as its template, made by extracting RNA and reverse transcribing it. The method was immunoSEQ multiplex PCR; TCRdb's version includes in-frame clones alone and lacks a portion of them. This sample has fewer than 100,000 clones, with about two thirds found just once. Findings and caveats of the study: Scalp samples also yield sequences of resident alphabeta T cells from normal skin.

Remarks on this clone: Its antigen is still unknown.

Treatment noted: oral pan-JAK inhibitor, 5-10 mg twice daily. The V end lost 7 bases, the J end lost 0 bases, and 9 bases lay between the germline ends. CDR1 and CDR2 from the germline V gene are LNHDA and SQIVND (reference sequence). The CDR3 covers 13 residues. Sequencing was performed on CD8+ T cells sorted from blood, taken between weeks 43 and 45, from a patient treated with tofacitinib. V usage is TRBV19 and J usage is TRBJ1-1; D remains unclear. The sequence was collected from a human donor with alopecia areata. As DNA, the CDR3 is TGTGCCAGTACCGCTGGGGTGAACACTGAAGCTTTCTTT. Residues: CASTAGVNTEAFF.